These T cell receptor beta chains were read from a single sample in a study of patients and donors after allogeneic stem cell transplantation. TCRdb re-derived calls from the RT-PCR reads in MiXCR, one entry per CDR3 protein. The sample carries fewer than 500,000 distinct CDR3 sequences, more than 15% recorded once. Sequenced input: blood, either unsorted or a sorted T cell fraction (not recorded which). All receptors come from a human donor who was either an allogeneic HSCT recipient or a stem cell or donor lymphocyte infusion donor (not recorded which). It is not recorded whose cells these are; they may come from a transplant donor. The CDR3 runs from the conserved cysteine through the conserved F or W. The D gene is left open where the match is weak. Expanded clones get a size class; other rows say once, few or many, or leave the size out.

-	TRBV5-1	TRBJ2-7	many	TGCGCCAGCAGCTTTTCAAGGGAAAGCTACGAGCAGTACTTC	CASSFSRESYEQYF
-	TRBV20-1	TRBJ2-3	few	TGCAGTGCTAAATTAATCTTCTGGGACCCAGATGGAGATACGCAGTATTTT	CSAKLIFWDPDGDTQYF
-	TRBV4-2	TRBJ2-1	-	TGTGCCAGCAGCCAAGATCCCGGGACGGTGGGGTTCTTC	CASSQDPGTVGFF
-	TRBV11-2	TRBJ2-1	-	TGTGCCAGCAGCTTAGTTGGACAGTTCAATGAGCAGTTCTTC	CASSLVGQFNEQFF
-	TRBV7-9	TRBJ2-7	-	TGTGCCAGCAGCTTATTGGTGCCGTACGAGCAGTACTTC	CASSLLVPYEQYF
TRBD2	TRBV20-1	TRBJ2-1	few	TGCAGTGCTAGAGTAGCGGGGAGCTACAATGAGCAGTTCTTC	CSARVAGSYNEQFF
TRBD2	TRBV5-1	TRBJ2-7	few	TGCGCCAGCAGCTCGGGACTAGCGGAGAACTACGAGCAGTACTTC	CASSSGLAENYEQYF
TRBD1	TRBV5-1	TRBJ1-4	-	TGCGCCAGCAGCGAGGGACAGGTTTTTGAAAAACTGTTTTTT	CASSEGQVFEKLFF
-	TRBV7-9	TRBJ1-3	many	TGTGCCAGCAGCCCCGCCGGAAACACCATATATTTT	CASSPAGNTIYF
-	TRBV27	TRBJ2-1	-	TGTGCCAGCAGTTTTCCCGGGACAGAGCAGTTCTTC	CASSFPGTEQFF
-	TRBV5-1	TRBJ2-7	many	TGCGCCAGCGCAAAAAATACCGGGACAAGAGGCTACGAGCAGTACTTC	CASAKNTGTRGYEQYF
TRBD1	TRBV12-3/TRBV12-4	TRBJ1-1	few	TGTGCCAGCAGTCCGACAGGGGGGGGAACTGAAGCTTTCTTT	CASSPTGGGTEAFF
TRBD2	TRBV27	TRBJ2-1	many	TGTGCCAGCAGGCGTACTAGCGGAACCTACAATGAGCAGTTCTTC	CASRRTSGTYNEQFF
TRBD1	TRBV15	TRBJ2-4	few	TGTGCCACCAGCAGATTTTCCGGGACAGCGAACATTCAGTACTTC	CATSRFSGTANIQYF
TRBD2	TRBV7-9	TRBJ2-3	few	TGTGCCAGCAGCTTCGAGCGGTCCGGGGGGACAGATACGCAGTATTTT	CASSFERSGGTDTQYF
TRBD1	TRBV12-3/TRBV12-4	TRBJ2-7	few	TGTGCCAGCACCCCGGGACAGGGGGCCTACGAGCAGTACTTC	CASTPGQGAYEQYF
TRBD1	TRBV10-3	TRBJ1-1	many	TGTGCCTGCCGGGACAGGGACAATGAAGCTTTCTTT	CACRDRDNEAFF
-	TRBV18	TRBJ2-1	-	TGTGCCAGCTTACAACAGGGAAAGGGTGAGCAGTTCTTC	CASLQQGKGEQFF
TRBD2	TRBV3-1	TRBJ2-2	-	TGTGCCAGCAGCCCCTGGATGGGAGGGCACACCGGGGAGCTGTTTTTT	CASSPWMGGHTGELFF
-	TRBV24-1	TRBJ2-3	few	TGTGCCACCAAGAGATCTAGCACAGATACGCAGTATTTT	CATKRSSTDTQYF
TRBD2	TRBV6-2/TRBV6-3	TRBJ2-1	-	TGTGCCAGCAGTTACGGGAGGGGACTAGCGGATAGCTCCTACAATGAGCAGTTCTTC	CASSYGRGLADSSYNEQFF
-	TRBV4-3	TRBJ1-4	-	TGCGCCAGCATTCTTATGCGGGATGAAAAACTGTTTTTT	CASILMRDEKLFF
TRBD2	TRBV7-6	TRBJ2-1	many	TGTGCCAGCAGCTTGGAAGGGAGCGGGGGCCTTTCAGTGGGTGAGCAGTTCTTC	CASSLEGSGGLSVGEQFF
-	TRBV9	TRBJ2-3	few	TGTGCCAGCAGCGGGCCGGGACTCTCCTACACAGATACGCAGTATTTT	CASSGPGLSYTDTQYF
TRBD2	TRBV11-1	TRBJ2-3	few	TGTGCCAGCAGCCAGAGGACTAGCGGGGGAATCCCCACAGATACGCAGTATTTT	CASSQRTSGGIPTDTQYF
TRBD2	TRBV6-1	TRBJ2-1	few	TGTGCCAGCAGACAAGCCTCCAGCGGGGGGCGACACTCCTACAATGAGCAGTTCTTC	CASRQASSGGRHSYNEQFF
-	TRBV7-3	TRBJ2-1	once	TGTACCAGCAGCTTAGGTCCCGGGATCTACAATGAGCAGTTCTTC	CTSSLGPGIYNEQFF
-	TRBV20-1	TRBJ2-5	few	TGCAGTGCTCCCCAGGTTGGAGAAGAGACCCAGTACTTC	CSAPQVGEETQYF
-	TRBV6-1	TRBJ2-7	-	TGTGCCAGCATGAGGGGAGCCTACGAGCAGTACTTC	CASMRGAYEQYF
TRBD2	TRBV7-2	TRBJ2-5	few	TGTGCCAGCAGCAACAGACTAGCGGGGGAAGAGACCCAGTACTTC	CASSNRLAGEETQYF
-	TRBV14	TRBJ1-5	-	TGTGCCAGCAGCCAATCGGCTGGGCCGGGGAATCAGCCCCAGCATTTT	CASSQSAGPGNQPQHF
TRBD2	TRBV4-2	TRBJ2-5	few	TGTGCCAGCAGCCAAGAAACTAGCGGGAGAGAGACCCAGTACTTC	CASSQETSGRETQYF
-	TRBV11-2	TRBJ2-6	-	TGTGCCAGCAGCCCTAGAGACAGGCTTCAGGGTCTGAAGGCCAACGTCCTGACTTTC	CASSPRDRLQGLKANVLTF
-	TRBV4-1	TRBJ2-1	-	TGCGCCAGCAGCCTGCGGCCTCCCTACAATGAGCAGTTCTTC	CASSLRPPYNEQFF
-	TRBV12-3/TRBV12-4	TRBJ2-2	few	TGTGCCAGCAGCCGGTTACAGGGAAGGAGGACCGGGGAGCTGTTTTTT	CASSRLQGRRTGELFF
-	TRBV6-1	TRBJ2-4	few	TGTGCCAGCAGTGAAGATTATGGCGGGCCGAAGCTAGCCAAAAACATTCAGTACTTC	CASSEDYGGPKLAKNIQYF
-	TRBV20-1	TRBJ2-5	-	TGCAGTGCTCCCAACCCTGCAGGGGTCGGGGAGACCCAGTACTTC	CSAPNPAGVGETQYF
-	TRBV15	TRBJ2-1	few	TGTGCCACCAGCAGATCTGACAATGAGCAGTTCTTC	CATSRSDNEQFF
-	TRBV7-9	TRBJ1-2	-	TGTGCCAGCAGCTTAGAAGGATTGTGGACAAAAAACTATGGCTACACCTTC	CASSLEGLWTKNYGYTF
-	TRBV20-1	TRBJ1-1	few	TGCAGTGCAACCGGGGGAAGACGCACTGAAGCTTTCTTT	CSATGGRRTEAFF
-	TRBV20-1	TRBJ2-3	few	TGCAGTGCAAGAAAGGGGGGGACAGATACGCAGTATTTT	CSARKGGTDTQYF
TRBD2	TRBV24-1	TRBJ2-7	-	TGTGCCACCTCTATAGCGGGAGGGGATGGCGAGCAGTACTTC	CATSIAGGDGEQYF
TRBD1	TRBV25-1	TRBJ1-2	-	TGTGCCAGCAGTGAGTTAGGGACAGCTGCAGGTGGCTACACCTTC	CASSELGTAAGGYTF
-	TRBV4-3	TRBJ1-2	-	TGCGCCAGCAGCCATGCGCGGGGGTCCCTCTATGGCTACACCTTC	CASSHARGSLYGYTF
-	TRBV6-5	TRBJ1-1	-	TGTGCCAGCAGTTACACTACGACCGGGAACACTGAAGCTTTCTTT	CASSYTTTGNTEAFF
-	TRBV6-1	TRBJ1-1	-	TGTGCCAGCAGTGAGGCGGGAGTGATGAACACTGAAGCTTTCTTT	CASSEAGVMNTEAFF
-	TRBV20-1	TRBJ2-1	-	TGCAGTGCTAGTTTGCGGCCTGCGAATGAGCAGTTCTTC	CSASLRPANEQFF
-	TRBV6-1	TRBJ2-1	-	TGTGCCAGCAGTGAACGCGTAATCCTCATGTACAATGAGCAGTTCTTC	CASSERVILMYNEQFF
TRBD1	TRBV5-1	TRBJ2-3	few	TGCGCCAGCAGCTACCGGGACAGGAGCACAGATACGCAGTATTTT	CASSYRDRSTDTQYF
-	TRBV5-1	TRBJ2-4	few	TGCGCCAGCAGCTTGGATGGAGGGGAGAACATTCAGTACTTC	CASSLDGGENIQYF
-	TRBV12-3/TRBV12-4	TRBJ2-7	many	TGTGCCAGCAGCCCCTCACAGGGTCCCTCCTACGAGCAGTACTTC	CASSPSQGPSYEQYF
-	TRBV6-1	TRBJ2-2	-	TGTGCCAGCAGTCAACAGGGCCTGAACACCGGGGAGCTGTTTTTT	CASSQQGLNTGELFF
TRBD1	TRBV6-1	TRBJ2-1	few	TGTGCCAGCACCCCCCATGGAAGGGGGCTCAATGAGCAGTTCTTC	CASTPHGRGLNEQFF
-	TRBV27	TRBJ2-5	few	TGTGCCAGCAGTTTGATGGGCCAAGAGACCCAGTACTTC	CASSLMGQETQYF